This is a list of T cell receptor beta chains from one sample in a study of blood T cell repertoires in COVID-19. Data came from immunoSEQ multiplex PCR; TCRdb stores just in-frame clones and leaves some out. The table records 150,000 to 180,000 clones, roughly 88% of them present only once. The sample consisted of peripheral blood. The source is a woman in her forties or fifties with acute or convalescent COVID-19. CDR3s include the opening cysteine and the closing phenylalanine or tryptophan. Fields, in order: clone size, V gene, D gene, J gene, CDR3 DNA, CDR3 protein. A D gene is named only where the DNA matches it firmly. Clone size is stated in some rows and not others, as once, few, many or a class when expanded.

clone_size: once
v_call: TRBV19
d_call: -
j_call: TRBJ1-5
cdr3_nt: TGTGCCAGTAGTATAGTTCGGGGTATTCATAGCAATCAGCCCCAGCATTTT
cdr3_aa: CASSIVRGIHSNQPQHF

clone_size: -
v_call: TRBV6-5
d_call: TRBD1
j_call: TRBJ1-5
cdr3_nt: TGTGCCAGCACCACAGGGGGCTTCATCTATCAGCCCCAGCATTTT
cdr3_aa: CASTTGGFIYQPQHF

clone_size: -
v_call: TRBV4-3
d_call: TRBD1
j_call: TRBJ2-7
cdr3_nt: TGCGCCAGCAGCCAAGAATCCTCGACAGGGCGCGAGCAGTACTTC
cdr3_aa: CASSQESSTGREQYF

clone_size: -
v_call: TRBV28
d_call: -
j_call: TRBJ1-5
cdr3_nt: TGTGCCAGCAGTCAGCCGTGGGGCGCCGGGAATCAGCCCCAGCATTTT
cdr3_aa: CASSQPWGAGNQPQHF

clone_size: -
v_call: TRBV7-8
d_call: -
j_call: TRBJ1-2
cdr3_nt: TGTGCCAGCAGCTTAGACACAGGGAACTATGGCTACACCTTC
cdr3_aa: CASSLDTGNYGYTF

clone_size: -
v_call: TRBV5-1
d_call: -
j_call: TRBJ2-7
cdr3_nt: TGCGCCAGCAGCTTGGCCGGGGGGCTGTACGAGCAGTACTTC
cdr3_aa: CASSLAGGLYEQYF

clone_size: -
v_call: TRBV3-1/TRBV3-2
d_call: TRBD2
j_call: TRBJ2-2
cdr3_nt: TGTGCCAGCAGCCACCGACTAGCGGGAGATACCGGGGAGCTGTTTTTT
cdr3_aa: CASSHRLAGDTGELFF

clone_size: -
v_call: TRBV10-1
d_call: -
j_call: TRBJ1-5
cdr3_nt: TGCGCCAGCAGTGAGTCGGACAGATCTTGCAATCAGCCCCAGCATTTT
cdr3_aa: CASSESDRSCNQPQHF

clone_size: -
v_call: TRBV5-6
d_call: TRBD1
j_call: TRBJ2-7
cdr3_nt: TGTGCCAGCAGACTGGGACAGATCTACGAGCAGTACTTC
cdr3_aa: CASRLGQIYEQYF

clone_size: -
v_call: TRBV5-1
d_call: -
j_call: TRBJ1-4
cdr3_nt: TGCGCCAGCAGCTTACGTCCACCGGGACTGACTGAAAAACTGTTTTTT
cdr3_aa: CASSLRPPGLTEKLFF

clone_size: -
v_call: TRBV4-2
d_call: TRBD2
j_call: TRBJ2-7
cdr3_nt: TGTGCCAGCAGCCAAGATCTAGCGGCCTACGAGCAGTACTTC
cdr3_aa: CASSQDLAAYEQYF

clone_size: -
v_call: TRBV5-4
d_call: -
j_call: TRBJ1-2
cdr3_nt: TGTGCCAGCAGCTCTGGGGGGATGAGGGCAAACTATGGCTACACCTTC
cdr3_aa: CASSSGGMRANYGYTF

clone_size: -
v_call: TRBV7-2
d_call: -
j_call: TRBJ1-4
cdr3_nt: TGTGCCAGCAGCTTAGCATCAACAACTAATGAAAAACTGTTTTTT
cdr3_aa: CASSLASTTNEKLFF